This T cell receptor beta chain comes out of a study of T cells in women clearing cervical HPV infection (dated by TCRdb to the late 2010s). A note on the overall study: The cases were 20 to 25 women with histologically confirmed HPV16-related CIN3 or worse, and 2 of those women had invasive cancers. The roughly 23 controls were women who cleared a single incident HPV16 infection within 12 months without developing precancer or cancer. Blood from cases was collected at the visit where the lesion was first found, while blood from controls was collected once the infection could no longer be detected. For cases, the median interval between lesion detection and blood sampling was more than 130 days, with an interquartile range of roughly 85 to 210 days. Since HLA typing was available for only a few women, HLA type could not be ruled out as a confounder. This exploratory proof-of-principle case-control study, nested within the Guanacaste HPV Natural History Study in Costa Rica, compared TCR repertoires among women with different cervical HPV16 outcomes. Cases were matched to controls by age within five years and by the year the sample was collected. Median age was approximately 30 years in cases versus around 37 in controls, and baseline characteristics did not differ significantly. The parent cohort enrolled around 10,000 women aged 18 or older in Guanacaste, Costa Rica, during about 1993 to 1995 and followed them for about 7 years. Five blinded duplicates per group were added as quality controls, giving 60 or so samples: some 50 participants and 10 replicates.

Worth noting for this clone: Its antigen remains undetermined.

Every participant had a single incident cervical HPV16 infection, and prevalent HPV16 infections were excluded. Cervical HPV DNA was detected by MY09/MY11 PCR, and genotyping was performed by dot-blot hybridization. About 14 mL of heparinized blood was centrifuged, after which the buffy coat was aliquoted, frozen at -30 degrees C, and then stored at -80 degrees C. Genomic DNA was extracted from buffy coat specimens using QIAGEN kits. TCR beta CDR3 regions were amplified by multiplex PCR using the immunoSEQ assay from an average of approximately 1,200 ng genomic DNA per sample. The assay corrected primer bias using a complete synthetic TCR repertoire to establish an amplification baseline. Amplicons were sequenced on the Illumina platform. For the original study's pipeline: Sequence errors were corrected by clustering with frequency ratios and a modified nearest-neighbor algorithm, and the sequences were then analyzed in the immunoSEQ Analyzer using IMGT gene definitions. At each rarefaction depth, TCR richness and evenness were averaged over 20 rarefaction repeats, and samples with fewer sequences than the depth were excluded. Wilcoxon rank sum tests with FDR correction were used to compare relative abundances of V, D and J genes between the groups. An intraclass correlation of 95% to 97% for TCR richness and an average of about 80% across approximately 63 gene segments were obtained from the blinded duplicates. The immuneACCESS repertoire file appears here via TCRdb, limited to in-frame rearrangements. These files lack a portion of the clones; in checked studies, under half of the deficit traces to unresolved V genes, and the cause of the others is not known. That table gives V, J and clone size, and the DNA gave D and trimming. The table kept for this sample lists under 45,000 clones. Jointly, the top ten make up 1.4% of the sample.

Paper-wide results and their limitations: Cases were distinguished from controls with an estimated AUC of approximately 0.83 by random forest classifiers combining richness and V gene abundances. The cross-sectional design could not show whether the associations came before the infection or were a result of it, and neither effector/memory subsets nor HPV-specific T cells were isolated. TCR repertoire richness was significantly higher in CIN3+ cases than in controls across sequencing depths, while evenness did not differ. Because the number of T cells in each sample was unknown, differences in richness could reflect differing T-cell content rather than repertoire biology.

This clonotype was obtained from a woman between 18 and 70 years old with a cervical HPV16 infection that either progressed to CIN3+ or cleared (not recorded which). The material sequenced was blood buffy coat.

The CDR3 region: CSVSGQGASTDTQYF. Partial CDR3 DNA: TGCAGTGTTTCTGGACAGGGGGCTAGCACAGATACG. Here the chain combines TRBV20-1 and TRBJ2-3, with 11 junctional bases fitting TRBD1. The read terminates 3 residues ahead of where the CDR3 ends, so the germline J gene completes it. The CDR3, from cysteine to phenylalanine, totals 15 residues. Part of the CDR3 DNA is given, 36 bases translated from base 1. Clipping removes 7 bases from V and 0 bases from J, with 6 as the unmatched junction base count. CDR1 and CDR2, looked up from the germline V gene (reference sequence), are DFQATT and SNEGSKA.